This T cell receptor (beta chain) was sequenced for a study of cytomegalovirus exposure and HLA in healthy donors. Whole-study findings and limits: The authors judged a highly shared variant cluster likely a sequencing artifact.

With regard to this clone: The antigen is unknown.

CDR3 length equals 16 residues. V gave up 4 bases and J gave up 6 bases, with 20 bases separating them. CDR1 and CDR2 (germline): KGHSH, LQKENI. The PCR ran on 60 Vbeta and 13 Jbeta primers. The assay was immunoSEQ multiplex PCR, and TCRdb's table has in-frame clones only and misses some. This sample has around 210,000 clones, with approximately 78% found just once. This TCR derives from a boy aged 5 to 17 in good health and CMV-seronegative. J is TRBJ2-3 and V is TRBV18, with unresolved D. Sequencing was done on a sample of PBMCs. Written as DNA, the CDR3 is TGTGCCAGCTCACTTTATGGAGACTCTAAATATGATACGCAGTATTTT. Protein: CASSLYGDSKYDTQYF. Based on the CDR3 plus reference TRBV18 and TRBJ2-3, the full variable domain is NAGVMQNPRHLVRRRGQEARLRCSPMKGHSHVYWYRQLPEEGLKFMVYLQKENIIDESGMPKERFSAEFPKEGPSILRIQQVVRGDSAAYFCASSLYGDSKYDTQYFGPGTRLTVL.